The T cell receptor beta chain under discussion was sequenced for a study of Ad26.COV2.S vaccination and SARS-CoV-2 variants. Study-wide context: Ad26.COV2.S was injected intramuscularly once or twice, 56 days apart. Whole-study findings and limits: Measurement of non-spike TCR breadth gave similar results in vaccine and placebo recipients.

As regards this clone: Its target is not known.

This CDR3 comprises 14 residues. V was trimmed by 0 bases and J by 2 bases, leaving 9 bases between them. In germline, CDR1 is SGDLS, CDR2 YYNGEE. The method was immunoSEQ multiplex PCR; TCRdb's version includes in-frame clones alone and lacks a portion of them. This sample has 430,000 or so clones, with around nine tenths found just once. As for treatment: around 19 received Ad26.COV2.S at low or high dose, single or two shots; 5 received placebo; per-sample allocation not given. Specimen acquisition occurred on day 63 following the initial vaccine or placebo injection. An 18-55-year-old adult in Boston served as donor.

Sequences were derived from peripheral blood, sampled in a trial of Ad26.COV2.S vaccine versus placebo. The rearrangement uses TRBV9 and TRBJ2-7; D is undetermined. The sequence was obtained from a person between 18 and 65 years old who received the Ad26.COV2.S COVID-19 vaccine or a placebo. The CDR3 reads CASSVEAHTYEQYF. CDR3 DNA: TGTGCCAGCAGCGTAGAAGCCCACACCTACGAGCAGTACTTC.